The rows below give T cell receptor beta chains drawn from one sample of a study of blood T cell repertoires in COVID-19. Profiling relied on immunoSEQ multiplex PCR, and the TCRdb table lists in-frame clones only, not all of them. The data hold 230,000 or so clones, with about 79% observed a single time. Sequencing was done on a sample of peripheral blood. Receptor source: a middle-aged man who had recovered from COVID-19. Both conserved end residues are part of each CDR3. Rows may omit the clone size; those that give it use once, few, many or a size class.

V gene	clone size	J gene	CDR3 protein
TRBV6-5	.	TRBJ2-3	CASTIADSTDTQYF
TRBV9	.	TRBJ2-1	CASSARVDNEQFF
TRBV27	.	TRBJ1-5	CASSLGTGTRPQHF
TRBV5-5	.	TRBJ1-4	CASSLLGTERRFF
TRBV5-1	few	TRBJ1-1	CASSPLPGGNTEAFF
TRBV10-3	.	TRBJ2-7	CAISGVGGAEQYF
TRBV7-9	once	TRBJ1-2	CASRAGRTGDDGYTF
TRBV19	.	TRBJ2-1	CASSNSGRASWEQFF
TRBV12-5	.	TRBJ2-3	CASGMAGSTDTQYF
TRBV29-1	.	TRBJ2-7	CSVEGTSGQYEQYF
TRBV10-3	.	TRBJ2-1	CAIQNSGTSGSDEQFF